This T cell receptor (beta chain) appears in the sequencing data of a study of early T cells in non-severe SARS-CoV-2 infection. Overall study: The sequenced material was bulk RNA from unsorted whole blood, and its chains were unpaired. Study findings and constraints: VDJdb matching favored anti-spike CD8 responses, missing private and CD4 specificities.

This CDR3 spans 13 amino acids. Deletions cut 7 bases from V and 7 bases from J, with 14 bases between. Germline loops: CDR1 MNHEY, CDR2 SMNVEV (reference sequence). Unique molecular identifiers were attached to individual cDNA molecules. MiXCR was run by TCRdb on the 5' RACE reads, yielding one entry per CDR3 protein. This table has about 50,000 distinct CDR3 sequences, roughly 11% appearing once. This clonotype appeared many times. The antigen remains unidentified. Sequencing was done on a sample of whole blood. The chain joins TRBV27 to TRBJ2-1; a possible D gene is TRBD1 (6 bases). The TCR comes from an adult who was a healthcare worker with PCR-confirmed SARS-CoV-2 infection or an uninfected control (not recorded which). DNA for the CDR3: TGTGCCAGCACCCAATTGGGGGCTAATGAGCAGTTCTTC. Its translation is CASTQLGANEQFF.